These 26 T cell receptor beta chains originate from one sample sequenced in a study of cytomegalovirus exposure and HLA in healthy donors (dated by TCRdb to the late 2010s). Library construction relied on the immunoSEQ multiplex PCR assay. The multiplex PCR relied on a mix of 60 forward primers for TCR Vbeta segments and 13 reverse primers for TCR Jbeta segments. TCRdb limited this immuneACCESS table to in-frame rearrangements with V and J called. A share of clones is missing; checked studies link under half to unresolved V genes, and the rest is unexplained. This sample gives roughly 150,000 clones in total; 80% to 90% of them show up just once. Less than 2.5% of the sample belongs to the ten largest clones. Material: PBMCs. All receptors come from a male donor in good health and CMV-seronegative.

The rearrangement joins TRBV5-4 to TRBJ2-3; D is possibly TRBD2 (6 bases). The CDR3 contains 16 residues. Per germline, CDR1 SGHNT and CDR2 YYREEE (reference sequence). The ends were cut back, 0 bases at V and 2 bases at J, with 13 bases in the middle. Here the CDR3 DNA reads TGTGCCAGCAGCTTGGGGGGGACTCCCTACACAGATACGCAGTATTTT. Amino acids: CASSLGGTPYTDTQYF.

V is TRBV4-3 and J is TRBJ2-1; 9 bases map to TRBD1. This CDR3 is built from 15 residues. The ends lost 0 bases at V and 5 bases at J; junction bases unmatched: 2. Germline loops: CDR1 LGHNA, CDR2 YSLEER. This chain's CDR3 is CASSQDGTGNNEQFF. The CDR3 DNA is TGCGCCAGCAGCCAAGACGGGACAGGGAACAATGAGCAGTTCTTC.

This chain connects TRBV5-6 to TRBJ2-1; TRBD2 matches 7 bases. Germline V gene lookup returns CDR1 SGHDT and CDR2 YYEEEE. The CDR3 is 13 amino acids. V shed 1 base, J shed 9 bases, and the junction held 4 bases outside the gene matches. CDR3 residues: CASSLLGEGEQFF. The CDR3 DNA sequence: TGTGCCAGCAGCTTGTTGGGGGAGGGTGAGCAGTTCTTC.

The chain has TRBV7-6 and TRBJ2-7, with TRBD2 identical over 11 bases. Per germline, CDR1 SGHVS and CDR2 FNYEAQ. V lost 6 bases and J lost 4; bases outside the gene matches: 11. This CDR3 comprises 16 residues. CDR3 nucleotides: TGTGCCAGCAGTTCCCCCCGGGTAGCGGGAGGGTACGAGCAGTACTTC. It codes for CASSSPRVAGGYEQYF.

V usage is TRBV30 and J usage is TRBJ2-5; 7 bases align to TRBD2. V was pared by 0 bases and J by 5 bases, with 12 bases of the junction left unmatched. This CDR3 spans 16 amino acids. Germline V CDR1 and CDR2: GTSNPN, SVGIG (reference sequence). CDR3 nucleotide sequence: TGTGCCTGGAGTGTAATCCGGACTAGTGATTTGGAGACCCAGTACTTC. It translates to CAWSVIRTSDLETQYF.

The genes are TRBV29-1 and TRBJ1-2; D is ambiguous. The CDR3 has 12 residues. Trimming removed 3 bases from V and 10 bases from J, with 15 bases in between. Germline assignment: CDR1 SQVTM and CDR2 ANQGSEA. This CDR3 is CSVDTGLTNYTF. The DNA of the CDR3 is TGCAGCGTTGATACTGGACTGACAAACTACACCTTC. The variable domain in full, completed from reference TRBV29-1 and TRBJ1-2, reads SAVISQKPSRDICQRGTSLTIQCQVDSQVTMMFWYRQQPGQSLTLIATANQGSEATYESGFVIDKFPISRPNLTFSTLTVSNMSPEDSSIYLCSVDTGLTNYTFGSGTRLTVV.

The chain recombines TRBV28 with TRBJ1-1; 9 nucleotides match TRBD1. Germline CDR1 MDHEN, CDR2 SYDVKM. Trimming removed 5 bases from V and 6 bases from J; junction bases left unmatched: 10. This CDR3 has 15 residues. The CDR3 DNA follows: TGTGCCAGCAGTCCCAGGGGACAGGGCTCAGCTGAAGCTTTCTTT. It yields the protein CASSPRGQGSAEAFF.

DNA of the CDR3: TGTGCCAGCATCCGGCTAGCTAGCGGGATGGGCGAGACCCAGTACTTC. As protein: CASIRLASGMGETQYF. The chain carries TRBV7-9 and TRBJ2-5; 9 nucleotides match TRBD2. V dropped 7 bases and J dropped 5; count of bases not matched to a gene: 14. Germline CDR1 reads SEHNR; CDR2 reads FQNEAQ (reference sequence). This CDR3 is built from 16 residues.

The gene calls are TRBV6-5 and TRBJ2-7, with TRBD2 identical over 11 bases. The CDR3 has 15 residues. After removal of 0 bases from V and 4 bases from J, the junction contained 2 bases not matched to a gene. Germline V gives CDR1 MNHEY, CDR2 SVGAGI. CDR3 sequence reads: CASSYSTSGDYEQYF. The CDR3 coding sequence is TGTGCCAGCAGTTACTCGACTAGCGGGGATTACGAGCAGTACTTC.

The chain links TRBV19 to TRBJ1-4, with D uncertain. Trimming shortened V by 3 bases and J by 5 bases, and 13 bases separated the two germline ends. Germline CDR1 LNHDA, CDR2 SQIVND (reference sequence). This CDR3 has 15 amino acids. This CDR3 is CASSIDRSGNEKLFF. The DNA of the CDR3 is TGTGCCAGTAGTATTGATCGGAGTGGAAATGAAAAACTGTTTTTT.

This rearrangement joins TRBV5-4 to TRBJ2-3; 10 nucleotides agree with TRBD2. V shed 1 base, J shed 6 bases, and the junction held 5 bases outside the gene matches. The CDR3 totals 15 residues. Looked up from germline, CDR1 is SGHNT and CDR2 is YYREEE (reference sequence). This chain's CDR3 is CASSLSGGAGDTQYF. CDR3 DNA sequence: TGTGCCAGCAGCTTGAGCGGGGGGGCCGGGGATACGCAGTATTTT. Combining the CDR3 with reference TRBV5-4 and TRBJ2-3 gives the whole variable domain ETGVTQSPTHLIKTRGQQVTLRCSSQSGHNTVSWYQQALGQGPQFIFQYYREEENGRGNFPPRFSGLQFPNYSSELNVNALELDDSALYLCASSLSGGAGDTQYFGPGTRLTVL.

V gene TRBV15 combines with J gene TRBJ1-6; D not resolved. Germline V CDR1 and CDR2: LNHNV, YYDKDF (reference sequence). V lost 4 bases to trimming and J lost 0 bases, with 7 bases between them. CDR3 size: 15 residues. The CDR3 spells CATSTESSYNSPLHF. The CDR3 region has the DNA TGTGCCACCAGCACCGAGAGCTCCTATAATTCACCCCTCCACTTT.

This chain uses TRBV5-1 with TRBJ1-2, with unresolved D. Per the germline V gene, CDR1 is SGHRS and CDR2 is YFSETQ. The length of the CDR3 is 14 residues. V was trimmed by 3 bases and J by 6 bases, leaving 15 bases between them. In DNA, the CDR3 is TGCGCCAGCAGCTCGACACTTTTCCCGGATGGCTACACCTTC. Translated, it gives CASSSTLFPDGYTF.

The chain is built from TRBV28 and TRBJ2-7; 9 bases map to TRBD1. CDR1 MDHEN and CDR2 SYDVKM come from the germline V gene. There are 15 residues in the CDR3. The junction had 8 bases not matched to a gene; V was cut back by 4 bases and J by 4 bases. This CDR3 is CASSSLLGTGYEQYF. CDR3 coding DNA: TGTGCCAGCAGTTCCCTCCTCGGGACAGGGTACGAGCAGTACTTC.

The chain uses TRBV28 and TRBJ2-2; TRBD2 aligns across 14 bases. The length of the CDR3 is 15 residues. With 7 bases clipped from V and 6 bases from J, the junction kept 4 bases outside the gene matches. CDR1 and CDR2 from the germline V gene are MDHEN and SYDVKM. In DNA, the CDR3 is TGTGCCAGCATCAGACTAGCGGGAGGGCCCGGGGAGCTGTTTTTT. Amino acid sequence: CASIRLAGGPGELFF.

V and J are TRBV19 and TRBJ2-3, with TRBD2 matching 16 bases. Trimming removed 9 bases from V and 4 bases from J; junction bases left unmatched: 22. Germline V CDR1 and CDR2: LNHDA, SQIVND (reference sequence). The CDR3 has 21 residues. The CDR3 loop reads CARGKGTSGRAVGSGSDTQYF. The CDR3 bases are TGTGCCAGGGGTAAGGGGACTAGCGGGAGGGCCGTAGGGAGTGGGTCAGATACGCAGTATTTT. The whole variable domain, remainder taken from reference TRBV19 and TRBJ2-3, is DGGITQSPKYLFRKEGQNVTLSCEQNLNHDAMYWYRQDPGQGLRLIYYSQIVNDFQKGDIAEGYSVSREKKESFPLTVTSAQKNPTAFYLCARGKGTSGRAVGSGSDTQYFGPGTRLTVL.

On this clone: The junction departs from the called germline gene at one end, perhaps through a read error. The rearrangement links TRBV7-9 to TRBJ2-3; 8 bases match TRBD2. Germline CDR1 reads SEHNR; CDR2 reads FQNEAQ (reference sequence). This CDR3 contains 17 residues. CDR3 region: CSSSLAHIAGMGDTQYF. The CDR3 coding sequence is TGTTCCAGCAGCTTAGCGCACATAGCGGGAATGGGAGATACGCAGTATTTT.

The chain couples TRBV4-2 to TRBJ2-1; 14 nucleotides align to TRBD2. Germline CDR1 reads LGHNA; CDR2 reads YNFKEQ. The CDR3 is 15 amino acids. V trimming: 4 bases; J trimming: 6 bases; junction bases outside the gene matches: 2. CDR3 bases: TGTGCCAGCAGCCCAGGGACTAGCGGGAGCAATGAGCAGTTCTTC. It encodes CASSPGTSGSNEQFF.

About this clone: This CDR3 is also generated by other DNA sequences in the sample. Here the CDR3 DNA reads TGTGCTAGTGGTTTCGGTAACACAGATACGCAGTATTTT. This encodes CASGFGNTDTQYF. The rearrangement links TRBV12-5 to TRBJ2-3; D is unclear. Deletions cut 3 bases from V and 2 bases from J, with 6 bases between. The CDR3 consists of 13 residues. Looked up from germline, CDR1 is LGHNT and CDR2 is FRNRAP.

This clone was counted a few times. V usage is TRBV7-6 and J usage is TRBJ1-1; TRBD1 aligns across 7 bases. Germline lookup yields CDR1 SGHVS and CDR2 FNYEAQ. The CDR3 runs to 14 residues. The V gene end was trimmed by 4 bases and the J gene end by 3 bases; junction bases not matched to a gene: 5. The CDR3 protein is CASSSLQGDTEAFF. CDR3 sequence (DNA): TGTGCCAGCAGCTCCCTTCAGGGGGACACTGAAGCTTTCTTT.

In DNA form, the CDR3 reads TGTGCCATCGGGATCCCTAACTATGGCTACACCTTC. Encoded protein: CAIGIPNYGYTF. The chain couples TRBV28 to TRBJ1-2; D gene ambiguous. Looked up from germline, CDR1 is MDHEN and CDR2 is SYDVKM. Trimming took 10 bases from V and 0 from J, leaving 9 bases between them. The CDR3 spans 12 residues.

The CDR3 region is CASSRLAGGPGELFF. CDR3 coding DNA: TGTGCCAGCAGTCGACTAGCGGGAGGGCCCGGGGAGCTGTTTTTT. V is TRBV6-5 and J is TRBJ2-2, with 14 bases identical to TRBD2. Germline assignment: CDR1 MNHEY and CDR2 SVGAGI. V shed 5 bases and J 6 bases; nucleotides not matched to a gene: 2. This CDR3 contains 15 residues.

V usage is TRBV28 and J usage is TRBJ1-2; D possibly corresponds to TRBD1 (5 bases). CDR1 MDHEN and CDR2 SYDVKM come from the germline V gene. V lost 2 bases and J 7 bases, leaving 11 bases between the germline ends. The CDR3 extends over 13 amino acids. The CDR3 bases are TGTGCCAGCAGTTTAACCTGGGGCGGTGGCTACACCTTC. Protein: CASSLTWGGGYTF.

The V gene is TRBV27, the J gene TRBJ2-7; TRBD2 matches 8 bases. V shed 7 bases and J 3 bases; nucleotides not matched to a gene: 23. The CDR3 length is 19 residues. The germline CDR1 and CDR2 sequences are MNHEY and SMNVEV (reference sequence). DNA for the CDR3: TGTGCCAGCACCAAATTCGTGGGGCTAGCGGGTGACCTGGGCTACGAGCAGTACTTC. It yields the protein CASTKFVGLAGDLGYEQYF.

This clone has just a few counts. The rearrangement uses TRBV28 and TRBJ1-1; D possibly corresponds to TRBD1 (5 bases). Between the trimmed V and J ends, which lost 4 bases and 1 base, there was a span of 10 bases. The CDR3 runs to 14 residues. Germline-derived CDR1 and CDR2 are MDHEN and SYDVKM. The CDR3, as DNA: TGTGCCAGCAGTTATGTGACAGAGAACACTGAAGCTTTCTTT. This encodes CASSYVTENTEAFF.

The V and J genes are TRBV5-1 and TRBJ2-7; 8 nucleotides align to TRBD1. Germline-derived CDR1 and CDR2 are SGHRS and YFSETQ. After removal of 4 bases from V and 3 bases from J, the junction contained 6 bases not matched to a gene. The CDR3 is 14 amino acids. This CDR3 reads CASSPETGDYEQYF. CDR3 nucleotides: TGCGCCAGCAGCCCGGAGACAGGGGACTACGAGCAGTACTTC.